In this sample, the clone carrying this T cell receptor beta chain turned up once. This entry belongs to a study of shared T cell receptors in the human thymus. Germline CDR1 and CDR2: MGHRA and YSYEKL. Trimming removed 1 base from V and 3 bases from J; junction bases left unmatched: 15. This CDR3 contains 20 residues. This table comes from immunoSEQ multiplex PCR, and its TCRdb copy is limited to in-frame clones, with some not included. The sample holds hundreds of thousands of clones, roughly 94% seen once. The sequencing input was thymocytes. The chain is built from TRBV4-1 and TRBJ2-1; TRBD2 matches at 10 bases. The sequence was obtained from a human donor. The CDR3 region is CASSQGNRLAGVRVYNEQFF. The CDR3 DNA reads TGCGCCAGCAGCCAAGGTAACCGGCTAGCGGGAGTGAGGGTCTACAATGAGCAGTTCTTC.